Presented here are 7 T cell receptor beta chains from one specimen sequenced in a study of T cells in tuberculosis. TCRdb's table, derived via immunoSEQ multiplex PCR, lists solely in-frame clones and lacks some. The sample contains around 43,000 clones, about 95% of which appear only once. The sequenced sample consisted of PBMCs. These receptor sequences come from a donor between 10 and 35 years old with latent tuberculosis or without tuberculosis infection.

J is TRBJ2-3 and V is TRBV6-5; 7 nucleotides agree with TRBD2. V was pared by 7 bases and J by 1 base, with 5 bases of the junction left unmatched. The CDR3 covers 14 residues. CDR1 and CDR2 (germline): MNHEY, SVGAGI. The CDR3: CASKLGLGTDTQYF. The CDR3 DNA is TGTGCCAGCAAATTAGGACTAGGCACAGATACGCAGTATTTT.

The chain recombines TRBV10-3 with TRBJ1-3, with 8 nucleotides matching TRBD1. CDR1 is ENHRY and CDR2 is SYGVKD in the germline V gene. V trimming: 2 bases; J trimming: 8 bases; junction bases outside the gene matches: 14. The CDR3 contains 17 residues. This CDR3 is CAISERQGAERRDTIYF. CDR3 nucleotides: TGTGCCATCAGTGAGAGGCAGGGGGCGGAAAGGAGGGACACCATATATTTT.

The table lists this clone with a count of one. The chain carries TRBV6-6 and TRBJ2-1, with D perhaps TRBD1 (5 bases). This CDR3 spans 16 amino acids. Deletions cut 2 bases from V and 3 bases from J, with 14 bases between. Germline V gene data show CDR1 as MNHNY and CDR2 as SVGAGI (reference sequence). The CDR3 DNA is TGTGCCAGCAGTTACCCCGCAAAGGACATCTACAATGAGCAGTTCTTC. Translating it yields CASSYPAKDIYNEQFF.

The chain combines TRBV29-1 with TRBJ1-2; possible D gene TRBD1, 5 bases. Looked up from germline, CDR1 is SQVTM and CDR2 is ANQGSEA. This CDR3 has 15 amino acids. Trimming shortened V by 1 base and J by 3 bases, and 15 bases separated the two germline ends. The CDR3 is CSVEAIDGGDYGYTF. CDR3 in DNA: TGCAGCGTTGAAGCCATCGACGGAGGGGACTATGGCTACACCTTC.

V usage is TRBV11-2 and J usage is TRBJ2-3; D is perhaps TRBD2 (6 bases). This CDR3 region has 17 residues. Germline CDR1 and CDR2: SGHAT and FQNNGV. Trimming took off 3 bases at V and 0 bases at J, with 16 bases between the two ends. Here the CDR3 DNA reads TGTGCCAGCAGCTTCCCACTCGGGGGAACTAGCACAGATACGCAGTATTTT. Protein product: CASSFPLGGTSTDTQYF.

This clone has just one count. The chain links TRBV6-1 to TRBJ1-4; 9 bases map to TRBD1. The V gene's germline CDR1 is MNHNS and CDR2 SASEGT. Losses at the gene ends were 11 bases for V and 7 bases for J; bases not matched to a gene: 11. The CDR3 consists of 14 residues. CDR3 coding DNA: TGTGCCGGAGACAGGGGGGGGATAGGTGAAAAACTGTTTTTT. Translation: CAGDRGGIGEKLFF.

The V gene is TRBV9, the J gene TRBJ1-2; 7 bases are a match to TRBD1. CDR1 SGDLS and CDR2 YYNGEE come from the germline V gene. There are 17 residues in the CDR3. Trimming removed 4 bases from V and 4 bases from J; junction bases left unmatched: 16. The CDR3 DNA follows: TGTGCCAGCAGCCCACGAGGGACAGCAAACAGCCTCTATGGCTACACCTTC. It codes for CASSPRGTANSLYGYTF.